Given below is one T cell receptor beta chain in context. Germline CDR1 and CDR2: LNHDA and SQIVND (reference sequence). V shed 4 bases and J 4 bases; nucleotides not matched to a gene: 4. CDR3 length: 15 residues. Genomic DNA per cell subset filled all wells of several immunoSEQ plates. The method was immunoSEQ multiplex PCR; TCRdb's version includes in-frame clones alone and lacks a portion of them. The top ten clones hold around 0.13% of a sample with some 2,400,000 clones, 90% to 97% of them seen once. The data were taken from a study of shared clonotypes between healthy human individuals. Whole-study context: Per donor, CD8 memory used one plate, CD8 naive used two, CD4 memory used three and CD4 naive used three.

The chain recombines TRBV19 with TRBJ2-1, with TRBD1 matching 10 bases. Sequenced sample: naive CD4+ T cells sorted from blood. Subset specified: CD45RA+ positively selected. The TCR sequence derives from a man between 18 and 29 years old in good health. For the CDR3, the DNA is TGTGCCAGTAGTAGGGACAGGGGAGCATACAATGAGCAGTTCTTC. Translation gives CASSRDRGAYNEQFF.